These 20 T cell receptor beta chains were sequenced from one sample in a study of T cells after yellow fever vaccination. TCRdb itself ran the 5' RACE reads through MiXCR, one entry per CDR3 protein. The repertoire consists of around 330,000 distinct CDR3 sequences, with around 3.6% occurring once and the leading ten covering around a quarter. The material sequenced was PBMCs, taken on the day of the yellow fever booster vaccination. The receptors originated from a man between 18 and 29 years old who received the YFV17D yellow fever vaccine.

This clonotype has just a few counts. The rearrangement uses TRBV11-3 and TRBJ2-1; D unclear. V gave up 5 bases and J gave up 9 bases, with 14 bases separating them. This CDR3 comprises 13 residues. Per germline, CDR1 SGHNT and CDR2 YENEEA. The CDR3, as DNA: TGTGCCAGCAGCCGGAAAAGGTCCCGTGAGCAGTTCTTC. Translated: CASSRKRSREQFF.

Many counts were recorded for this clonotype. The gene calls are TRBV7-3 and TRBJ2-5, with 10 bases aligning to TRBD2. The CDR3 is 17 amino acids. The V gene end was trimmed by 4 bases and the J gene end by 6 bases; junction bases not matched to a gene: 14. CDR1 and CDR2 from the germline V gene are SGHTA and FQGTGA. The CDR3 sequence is CASSYPGLATSLQTQYF. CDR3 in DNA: TGTGCCAGCAGCTATCCGGGACTAGCGACTTCCTTGCAGACCCAGTACTTC.

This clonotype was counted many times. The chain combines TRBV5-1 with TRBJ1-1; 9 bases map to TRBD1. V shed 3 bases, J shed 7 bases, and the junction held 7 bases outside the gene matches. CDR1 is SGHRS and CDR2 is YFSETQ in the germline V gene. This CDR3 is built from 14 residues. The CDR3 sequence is CASSSPGTGIEAFF. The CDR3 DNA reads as TGCGCCAGCAGCTCACCCGGGACAGGGATTGAAGCTTTCTTT.

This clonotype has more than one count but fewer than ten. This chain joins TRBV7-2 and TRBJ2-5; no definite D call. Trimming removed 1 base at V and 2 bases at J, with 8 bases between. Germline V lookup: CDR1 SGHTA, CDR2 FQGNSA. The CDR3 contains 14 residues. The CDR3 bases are TGTGCCAGCAGCTTAGATTGGACGCAAGAGACCCAGTACTTC. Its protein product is CASSLDWTQETQYF.

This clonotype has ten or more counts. In DNA, the CDR3 is TGTGCCAGCAGCGTTACGGGACCGACCTCTGGAAACACCATATATTTT. Translation gives CASSVTGPTSGNTIYF. The chain recombines TRBV5-6 with TRBJ1-3; maybe TRBD1 (5 bases). Germline V gives CDR1 SGHDT, CDR2 YYEEEE. Between the trimmed V and J ends, which lost 4 bases and 0 bases, there was a span of 14 bases. This CDR3 region has 16 residues.

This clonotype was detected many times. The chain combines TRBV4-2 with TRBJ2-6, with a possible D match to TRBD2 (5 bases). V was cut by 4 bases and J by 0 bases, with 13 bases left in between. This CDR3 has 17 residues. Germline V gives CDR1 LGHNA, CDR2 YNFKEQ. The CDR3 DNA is TGTGCCAGCAGCCGAGAAGAACGGGGCTCTGGGGCCAACGTCCTGACTTTC. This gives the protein CASSREERGSGANVLTF.

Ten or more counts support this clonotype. CDR3 coding DNA: TGTGCCAGCAGCTTAAGACAGGGCTCCTACGAGCAGTACTTC. Translation gives CASSLRQGSYEQYF. The gene calls are TRBV11-2 and TRBJ2-7; 7 bases map to TRBD1. Germline V gene data show CDR1 as SGHAT and CDR2 as FQNNGV. The J segment lost 0 bases and the V segment lost 2 bases, leaving 1 base of the junction unmatched. The length of the CDR3 is 14 residues.

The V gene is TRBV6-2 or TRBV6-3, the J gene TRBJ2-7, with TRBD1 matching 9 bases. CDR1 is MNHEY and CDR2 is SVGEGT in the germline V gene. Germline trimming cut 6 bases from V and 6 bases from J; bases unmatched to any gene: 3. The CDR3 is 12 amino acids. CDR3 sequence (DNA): TGTGCCAGCAGCCGGGACAGGGCCGAGCAGTACGTC. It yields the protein CASSRDRAEQYV.

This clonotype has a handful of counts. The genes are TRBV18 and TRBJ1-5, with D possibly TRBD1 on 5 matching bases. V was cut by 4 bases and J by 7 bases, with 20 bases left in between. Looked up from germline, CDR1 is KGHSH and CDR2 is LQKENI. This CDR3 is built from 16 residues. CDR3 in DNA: TGTGCCAGCTCACGGTCGGGTCTGGGGCGGGGACAGCCCCAGCATTTT. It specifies CASSRSGLGRGQPQHF. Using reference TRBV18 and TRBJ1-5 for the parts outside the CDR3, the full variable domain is NAGVMQNPRHLVRRRGQEARLRCSPMKGHSHVYWYRQLPEEGLKFMVYLQKENIIDESGMPKERFSAEFPKEGPSILRIQQVVRGDSAAYFCASSRSGLGRGQPQHFGDGTRLSIL.

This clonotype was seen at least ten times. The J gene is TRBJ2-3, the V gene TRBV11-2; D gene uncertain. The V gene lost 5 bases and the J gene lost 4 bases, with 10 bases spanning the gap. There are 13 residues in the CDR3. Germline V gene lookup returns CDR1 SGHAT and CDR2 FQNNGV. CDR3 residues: CASSPAGPDTQYF. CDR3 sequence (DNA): TGTGCCAGCAGCCCGGCAGGCCCAGATACGCAGTATTTT.

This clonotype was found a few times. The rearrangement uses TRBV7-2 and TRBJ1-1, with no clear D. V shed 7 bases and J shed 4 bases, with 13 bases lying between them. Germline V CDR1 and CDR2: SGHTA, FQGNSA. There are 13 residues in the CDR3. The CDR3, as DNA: TGTGCCAGCAACATATTACCTGTCACTGAAGCTTTCTTT. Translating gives CASNILPVTEAFF.

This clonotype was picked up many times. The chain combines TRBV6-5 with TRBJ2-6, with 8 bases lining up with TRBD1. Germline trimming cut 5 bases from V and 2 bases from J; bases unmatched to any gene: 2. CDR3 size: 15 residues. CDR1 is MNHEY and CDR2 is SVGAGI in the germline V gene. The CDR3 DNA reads TGTGCCAGCAGTCCGACAGGGGCTGGGGCCAACGTCCTGACTTTC. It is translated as CASSPTGAGANVLTF.

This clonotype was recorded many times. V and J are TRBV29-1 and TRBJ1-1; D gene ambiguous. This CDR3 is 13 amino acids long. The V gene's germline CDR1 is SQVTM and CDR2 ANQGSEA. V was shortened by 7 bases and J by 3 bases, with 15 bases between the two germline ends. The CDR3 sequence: CSGHPQEYTEAFF. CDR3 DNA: TGCAGCGGTCACCCTCAGGAGTACACTGAAGCTTTCTTT.

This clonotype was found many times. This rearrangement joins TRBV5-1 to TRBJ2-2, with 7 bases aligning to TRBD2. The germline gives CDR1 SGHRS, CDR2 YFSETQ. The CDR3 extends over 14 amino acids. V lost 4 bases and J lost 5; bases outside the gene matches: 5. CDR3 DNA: TGCGCCAGCAGCCGGGCGGGGGAAACCGGGGAGCTGTTTTTT. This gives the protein CASSRAGETGELFF.

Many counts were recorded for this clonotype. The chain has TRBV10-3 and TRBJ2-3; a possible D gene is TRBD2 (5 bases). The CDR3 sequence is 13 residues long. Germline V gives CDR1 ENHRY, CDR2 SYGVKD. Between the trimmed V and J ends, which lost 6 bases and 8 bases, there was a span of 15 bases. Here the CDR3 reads CAISAVGNRTQYF. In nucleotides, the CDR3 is TGTGCCATCAGCGCAGTCGGGAATCGTACGCAGTATTTT.

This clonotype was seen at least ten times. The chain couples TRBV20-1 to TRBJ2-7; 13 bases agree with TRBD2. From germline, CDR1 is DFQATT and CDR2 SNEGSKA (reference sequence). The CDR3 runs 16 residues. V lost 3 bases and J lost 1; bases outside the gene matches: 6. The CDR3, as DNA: TGCAGTGCTAGGGTCCCGGGACTAGCGGGGTCCTACGAGCAGTACTTC. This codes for CSARVPGLAGSYEQYF.

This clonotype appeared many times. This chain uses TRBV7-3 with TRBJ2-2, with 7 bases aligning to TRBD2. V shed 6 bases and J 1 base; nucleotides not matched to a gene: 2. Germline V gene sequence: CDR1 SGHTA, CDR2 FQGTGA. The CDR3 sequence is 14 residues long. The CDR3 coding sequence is TGTGCCAGCAGTGGGAGGGGGAACACCGGGGAGCTGTTTTTT. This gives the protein CASSGRGNTGELFF.

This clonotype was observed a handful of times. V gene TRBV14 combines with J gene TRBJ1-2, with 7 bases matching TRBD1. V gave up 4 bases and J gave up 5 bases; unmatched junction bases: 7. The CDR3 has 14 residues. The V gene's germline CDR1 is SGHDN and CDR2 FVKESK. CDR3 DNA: TGTGCCAGCAGCCCGCAACAGGGGTGGTATGGCTACACCTTC. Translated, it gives CASSPQQGWYGYTF.

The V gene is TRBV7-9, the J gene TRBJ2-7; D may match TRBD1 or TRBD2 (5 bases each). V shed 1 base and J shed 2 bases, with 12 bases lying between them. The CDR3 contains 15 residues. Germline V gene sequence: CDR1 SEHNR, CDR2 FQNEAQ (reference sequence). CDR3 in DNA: TGTGCCAGCAGCTTAGTGGACGGGGACCCCTACGAGCAGTACTTC. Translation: CASSLVDGDPYEQYF.

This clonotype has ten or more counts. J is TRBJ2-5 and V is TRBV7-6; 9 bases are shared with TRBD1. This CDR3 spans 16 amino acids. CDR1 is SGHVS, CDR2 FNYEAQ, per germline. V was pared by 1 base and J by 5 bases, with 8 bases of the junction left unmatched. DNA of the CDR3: TGTGCCAGCAGCTTAGGCGGGACAGGGCTTTTGGAGACCCAGTACTTC. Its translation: CASSLGGTGLLETQYF.